This record concerns one T cell receptor (beta chain) sequence. Its target is not known. This sample was included in a study of cytomegalovirus exposure and HLA in healthy donors. Findings of the study overall: Per a prior analysis, the majority of TCR beta V segments were productive roughly 87% or roughly 30% of the time.

The PCR was carried out with 60 Vbeta primers and 13 Jbeta primers. Clones were sequenced by immunoSEQ multiplex PCR, and TCRdb holds only the in-frame ones, with some missing. There are under 200,000 clones in the sample; roughly 87% occur only once, and more than 1% lies in the top ten. The CDR3 is 17 residues long. V lost 0 bases, J lost 8 bases, and 9 bases stayed unmatched. The germline V gene encodes CDR1 SGDLS and CDR2 YYNGEE. Sequenced material: PBMCs. This TCR derives from a boy between 2 and 10 years old in good health and CMV-seronegative. The J gene is TRBJ2-1, the V gene TRBV9, with 12 bases aligning to TRBD2. CDR3 coding DNA: TGTGCCAGCAGCGTAGATCCTAGCGGGGGGGCACTCGATGAGCAGTTCTTC. Its translation: CASSVDPSGGALDEQFF.